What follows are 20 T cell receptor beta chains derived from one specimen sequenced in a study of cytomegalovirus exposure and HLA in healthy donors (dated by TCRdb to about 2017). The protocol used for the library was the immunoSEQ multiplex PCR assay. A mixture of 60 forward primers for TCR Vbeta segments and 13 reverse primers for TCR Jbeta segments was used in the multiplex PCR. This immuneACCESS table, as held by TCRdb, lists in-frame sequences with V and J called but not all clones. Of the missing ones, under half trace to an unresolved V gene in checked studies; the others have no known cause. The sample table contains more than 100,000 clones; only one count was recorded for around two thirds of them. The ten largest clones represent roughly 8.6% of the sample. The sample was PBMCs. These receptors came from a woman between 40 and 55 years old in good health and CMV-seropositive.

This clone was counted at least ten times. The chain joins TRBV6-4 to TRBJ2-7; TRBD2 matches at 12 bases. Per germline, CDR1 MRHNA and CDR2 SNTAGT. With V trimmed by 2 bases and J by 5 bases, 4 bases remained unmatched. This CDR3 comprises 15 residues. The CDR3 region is CASSDTSGGKDEQYF. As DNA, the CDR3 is TGTGCCAGCAGTGACACTAGCGGGGGGAAAGACGAGCAGTACTTC.

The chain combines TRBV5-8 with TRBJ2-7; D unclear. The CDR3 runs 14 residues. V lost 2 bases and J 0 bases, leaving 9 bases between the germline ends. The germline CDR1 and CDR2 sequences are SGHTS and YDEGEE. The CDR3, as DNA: TGTGCCAGCAGCTTTAACTACCACTCCTACGAGCAGTACTTC. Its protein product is CASSFNYHSYEQYF.

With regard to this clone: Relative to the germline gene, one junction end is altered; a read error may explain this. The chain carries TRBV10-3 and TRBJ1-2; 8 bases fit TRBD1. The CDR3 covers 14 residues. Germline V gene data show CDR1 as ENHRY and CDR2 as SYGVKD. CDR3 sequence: CAISESTGGYGYPF. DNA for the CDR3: TGTGCCATCAGTGAGTCAACAGGGGGATACGGCTACCCCTTC.

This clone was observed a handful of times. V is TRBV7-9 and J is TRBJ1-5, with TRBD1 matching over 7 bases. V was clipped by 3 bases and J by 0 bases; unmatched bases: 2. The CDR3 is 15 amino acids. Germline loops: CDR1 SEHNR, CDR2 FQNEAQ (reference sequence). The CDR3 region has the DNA TGTGCCAGCAGCTTGGGGGACAGTAGCAATCAGCCCCAGCATTTT. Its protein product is CASSLGDSSNQPQHF.

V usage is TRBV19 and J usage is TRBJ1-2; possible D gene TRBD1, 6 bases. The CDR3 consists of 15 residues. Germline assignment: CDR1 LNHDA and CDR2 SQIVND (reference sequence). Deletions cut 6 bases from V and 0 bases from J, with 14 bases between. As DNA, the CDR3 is TGTGCCAGTAGCACCGGGACAAAGACTAACTATGGCTACACCTTC. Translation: CASSTGTKTNYGYTF.

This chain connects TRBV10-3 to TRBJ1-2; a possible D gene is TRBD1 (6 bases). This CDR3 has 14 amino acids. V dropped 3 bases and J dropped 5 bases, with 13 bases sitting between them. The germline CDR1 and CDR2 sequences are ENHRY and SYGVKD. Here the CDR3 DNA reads TGTGCCATCAGTGATTTGGGGGCTAGTTATGGCTACACCTTC. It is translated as CAISDLGASYGYTF.

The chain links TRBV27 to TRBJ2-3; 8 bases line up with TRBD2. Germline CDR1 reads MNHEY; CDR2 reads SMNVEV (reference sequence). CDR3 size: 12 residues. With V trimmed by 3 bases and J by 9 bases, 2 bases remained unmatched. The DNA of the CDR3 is TGTGCCAGCAGTTTGCGCGGGAGGACGCAGTATTTT. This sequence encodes CASSLRGRTQYF.

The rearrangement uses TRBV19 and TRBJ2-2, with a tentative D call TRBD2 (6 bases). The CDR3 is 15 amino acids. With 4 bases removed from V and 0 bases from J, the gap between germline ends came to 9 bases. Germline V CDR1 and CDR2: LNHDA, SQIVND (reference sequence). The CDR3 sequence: CASSKAGSNTGELFF. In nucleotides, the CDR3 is TGTGCCAGTAGTAAGGCGGGGTCGAACACCGGGGAGCTGTTTTTT.

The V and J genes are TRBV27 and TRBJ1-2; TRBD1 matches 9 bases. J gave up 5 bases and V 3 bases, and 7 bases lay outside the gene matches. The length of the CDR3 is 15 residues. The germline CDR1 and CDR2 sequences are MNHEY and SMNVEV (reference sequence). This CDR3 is CASSFTSGTGYGYTF. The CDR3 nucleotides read TGTGCCAGCAGTTTCACCTCCGGGACAGGGTATGGCTACACCTTC.

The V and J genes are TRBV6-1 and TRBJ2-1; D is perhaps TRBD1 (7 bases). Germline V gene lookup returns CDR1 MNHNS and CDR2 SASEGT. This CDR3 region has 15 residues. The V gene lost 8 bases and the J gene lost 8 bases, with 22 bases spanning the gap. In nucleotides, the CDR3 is TGTGCCAGCCAACCAGGGGGGTTCCCCGGCTATGAGCAGTTCTTC. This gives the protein CASQPGGFPGYEQFF.

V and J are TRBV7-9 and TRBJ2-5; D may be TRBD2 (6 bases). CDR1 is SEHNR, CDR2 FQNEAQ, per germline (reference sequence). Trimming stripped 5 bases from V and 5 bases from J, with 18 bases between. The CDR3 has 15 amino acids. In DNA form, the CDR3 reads TGTGCCAGCAGCCCGGGACTCGTTTTTATGGAGACCCAGTACTTC. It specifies CASSPGLVFMETQYF. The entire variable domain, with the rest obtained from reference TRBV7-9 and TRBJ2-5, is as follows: DTGVSQNPRHKITKRGQNVTFRCDPISEHNRLYWYRQTLGQGPEFLTYFQNEAQLEKSRLLSDRFSAERPKGSFSTLEIQRTEQGDSAMYLCASSPGLVFMETQYFGPGTRLLVL.

This CDR3 is CASSPAREGEQYF. CDR3 bases: TGTGCCAGCAGTCCCGCCAGGGAGGGCGAGCAGTACTTC. V is TRBV6-5 and J is TRBJ2-7; 7 bases line up with TRBD2. The V segment lost 5 bases and the J segment 6 bases; nucleotides outside the gene matches: 7. This CDR3 contains 13 residues. The germline V gene has CDR1 MNHEY and CDR2 SVGAGI.

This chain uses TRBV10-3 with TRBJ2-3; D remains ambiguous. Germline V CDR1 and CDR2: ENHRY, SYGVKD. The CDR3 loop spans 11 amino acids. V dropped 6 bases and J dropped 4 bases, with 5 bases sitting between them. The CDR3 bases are TGTGCCATCAGCGGGTCAGATACGCAGTATTTT. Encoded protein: CAISGSDTQYF.

The CDR3 nucleotides are TGTGCCAGCAGCTTAGTCCCAGGTGACAGCAATCAGCCCCAGCATTTT. As protein: CASSLVPGDSNQPQHF. The V call is TRBV7-2, the J call TRBJ1-5; D is unclear. Trimming stripped 1 base from V and 1 base from J, with 11 bases between. The CDR3 runs to 16 residues. CDR1 and CDR2 from the germline V gene are SGHTA and FQGNSA.

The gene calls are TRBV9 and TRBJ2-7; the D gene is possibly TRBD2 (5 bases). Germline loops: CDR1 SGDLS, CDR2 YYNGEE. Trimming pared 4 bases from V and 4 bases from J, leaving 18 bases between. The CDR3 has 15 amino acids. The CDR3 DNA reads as TGTGCCAGCAGCCCCCGAGCGGCAGGAGAATACGAGCAGTACTTC. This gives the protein CASSPRAAGEYEQYF. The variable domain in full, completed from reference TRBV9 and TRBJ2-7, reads DSGVTQTPKHLITATGQRVTLRCSPRSGDLSVYWYQQSLDQGLQFLIQYYNGEERAKGNILERFSAQQFPDLHSELNLSSLELGDSALYFCASSPRAAGEYEQYFGPGTRLTVT.

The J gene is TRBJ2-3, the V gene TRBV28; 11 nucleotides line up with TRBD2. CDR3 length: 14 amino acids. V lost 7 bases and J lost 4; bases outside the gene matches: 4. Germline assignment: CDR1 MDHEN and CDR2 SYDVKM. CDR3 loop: CASKTSGMADTQYF. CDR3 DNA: TGTGCCAGCAAGACTAGCGGGATGGCAGATACGCAGTATTTT.

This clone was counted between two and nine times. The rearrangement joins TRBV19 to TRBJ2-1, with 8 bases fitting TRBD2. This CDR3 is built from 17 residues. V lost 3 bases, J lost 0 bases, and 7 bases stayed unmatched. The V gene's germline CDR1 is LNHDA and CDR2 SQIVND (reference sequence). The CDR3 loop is CASSIPGGAGSYNEQFF. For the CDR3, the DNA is TGTGCCAGTAGTATTCCCGGGGGGGCCGGCTCCTACAATGAGCAGTTCTTC.

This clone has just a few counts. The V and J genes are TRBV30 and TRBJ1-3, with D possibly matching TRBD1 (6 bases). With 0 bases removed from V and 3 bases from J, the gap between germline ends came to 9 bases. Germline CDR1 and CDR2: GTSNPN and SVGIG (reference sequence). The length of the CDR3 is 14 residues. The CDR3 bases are TGTGCCTGGAGTGTAGGGGGTGGTGGAAACACCATATATTTT. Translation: CAWSVGGGGNTIYF.

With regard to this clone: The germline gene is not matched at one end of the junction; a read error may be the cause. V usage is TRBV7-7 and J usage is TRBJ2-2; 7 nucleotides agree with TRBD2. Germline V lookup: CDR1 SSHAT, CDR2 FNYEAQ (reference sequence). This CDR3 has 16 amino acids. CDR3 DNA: TGTGCTAGCAGCTTAGAAGCTAGCGGGAACACCGGGGAGCTGTTTTTT. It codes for CASSLEASGNTGELFF.

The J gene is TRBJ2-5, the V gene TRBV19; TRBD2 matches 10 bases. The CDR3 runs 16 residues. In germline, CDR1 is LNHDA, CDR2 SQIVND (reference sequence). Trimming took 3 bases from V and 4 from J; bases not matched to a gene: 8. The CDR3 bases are TGTGCCAGTAGTATTCGGGCTAGCGGGAGTAGAGAGACCCAGTACTTC. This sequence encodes CASSIRASGSRETQYF.